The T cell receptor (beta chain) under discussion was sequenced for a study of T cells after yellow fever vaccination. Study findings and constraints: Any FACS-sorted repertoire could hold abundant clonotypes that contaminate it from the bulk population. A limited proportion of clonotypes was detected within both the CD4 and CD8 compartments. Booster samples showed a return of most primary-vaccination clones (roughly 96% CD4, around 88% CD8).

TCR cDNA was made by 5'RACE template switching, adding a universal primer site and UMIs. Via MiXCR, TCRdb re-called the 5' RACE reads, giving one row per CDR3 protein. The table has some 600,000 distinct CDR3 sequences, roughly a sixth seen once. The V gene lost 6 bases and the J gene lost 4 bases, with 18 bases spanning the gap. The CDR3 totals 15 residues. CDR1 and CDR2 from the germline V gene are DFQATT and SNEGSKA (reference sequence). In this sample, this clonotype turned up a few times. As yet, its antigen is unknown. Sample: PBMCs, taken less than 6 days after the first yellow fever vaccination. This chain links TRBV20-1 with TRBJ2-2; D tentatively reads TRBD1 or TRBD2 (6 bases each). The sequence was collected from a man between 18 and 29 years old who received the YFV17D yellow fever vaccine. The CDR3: CSARWGAAGTGELFF. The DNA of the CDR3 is TGCAGTGCCCGCTGGGGGGCGGCGGGCACCGGGGAGCTGTTTTTT.